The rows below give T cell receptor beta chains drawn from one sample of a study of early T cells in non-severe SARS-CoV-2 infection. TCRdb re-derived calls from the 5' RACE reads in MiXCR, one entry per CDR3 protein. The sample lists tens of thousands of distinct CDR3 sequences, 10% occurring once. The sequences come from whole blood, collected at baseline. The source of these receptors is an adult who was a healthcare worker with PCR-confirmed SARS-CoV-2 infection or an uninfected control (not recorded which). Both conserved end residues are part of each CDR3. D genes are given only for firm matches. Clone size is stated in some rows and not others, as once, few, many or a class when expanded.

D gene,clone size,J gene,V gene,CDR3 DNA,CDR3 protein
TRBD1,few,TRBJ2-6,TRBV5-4,TGTGCCAGCAGCGCCACCTTCGGGACAGGGCCACCCAACGTCCTGACTTTC,CASSATFGTGPPNVLTF
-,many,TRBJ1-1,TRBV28,TGTGCCAGCAGTCACTTCAGGGGTAACACTGAAGCTTTCTTT,CASSHFRGNTEAFF
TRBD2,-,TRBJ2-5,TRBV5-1,TGCGCCAGCAGCTTGGCCGGGACCCCCTCTTCACTAGCGGGAGCCCGGGAGACCCAGTACTTC,CASSLAGTPSSLAGARETQYF
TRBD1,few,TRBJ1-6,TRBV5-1,TGCGCCAGCAGCACCGAGACAGGGGGCAATTCACCCCTCCACTTT,CASSTETGGNSPLHF
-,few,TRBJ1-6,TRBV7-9,TGTGCCAGCAGCGGAAAGAATTCACCCCTCCACTTT,CASSGKNSPLHF
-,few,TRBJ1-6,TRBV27,TGTGCCAGCAGCAGGGCTCCAAATTCACCCCTCCACTTT,CASSRAPNSPLHF
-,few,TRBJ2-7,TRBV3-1,TGTGCCAGCAGCCAATCCCTCATGTCCTACGAGCAGTACTTC,CASSQSLMSYEQYF
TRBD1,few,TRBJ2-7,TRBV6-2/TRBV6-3,TGTGCCAGCAGACCACAGGGGGCTTTATACGAGCAGTACTTC,CASRPQGALYEQYF
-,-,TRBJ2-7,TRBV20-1,TGCAGTGCTGGCCCCCCCAGCGGGTGGTACGAGCAGTACTTC,CSAGPPSGWYEQYF
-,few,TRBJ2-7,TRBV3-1,TGTGCCAGCAGCCAAGTAGCCACGTACGAGCAGTACTTC,CASSQVATYEQYF
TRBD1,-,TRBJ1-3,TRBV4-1,TGCGCCAGCAGCCAAGAGGGGACAGTCTACTCTGGAAACACCATATATTTT,CASSQEGTVYSGNTIYF
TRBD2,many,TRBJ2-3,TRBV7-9,TGTGCCAGCGGGACTAGCGGATTAATCACAGATACGCAGTATTTT,CASGTSGLITDTQYF
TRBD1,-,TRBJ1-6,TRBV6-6,TGTGCCAGCCTGGCCAGGGGGACTTCACCCCTCCACTTT,CASLARGTSPLHF
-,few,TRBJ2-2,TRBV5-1,TGCGCCAGCGGGCCCCAAGCACTCGCGAACACCGGGGAGCTGTTTTTT,CASGPQALANTGELFF
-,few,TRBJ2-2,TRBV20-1,TGCAGTGCTAGGCAGACAGAGACGAACACCGGGGAGCTGTTTTTT,CSARQTETNTGELFF
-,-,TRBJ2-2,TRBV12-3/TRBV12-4,TGTGCCGGCAGTCCTCAGTTTCCCGGGGAGCTGTTTTTT,CAGSPQFPGELFF
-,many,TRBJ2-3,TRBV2,TGTGCCAGCAGTTCCGGACCCACAGATACGCAGTATTTT,CASSSGPTDTQYF
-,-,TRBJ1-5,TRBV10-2,TGCGCCAGCAGAGTGCGGGGCGGAGGGCAGCCCCAGCATTTT,CASRVRGGGQPQHF
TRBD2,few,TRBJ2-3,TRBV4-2,TGTGCCAGCAGCCAAGAGGCTAGCGGGAGCTGGATAGATACGCAGTATTTT,CASSQEASGSWIDTQYF
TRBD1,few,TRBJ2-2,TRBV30,TGTGCCTGGGGACAGGGGAACACCGGGGAGCTGTTTTTT,CAWGQGNTGELFF
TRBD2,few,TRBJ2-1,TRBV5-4,TGTGCCAGCAGCTTGGTCCTAGCGGGAGAGGATGAGCAGTTCTTC,CASSLVLAGEDEQFF
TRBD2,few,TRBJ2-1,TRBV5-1,TGCGCCAGCAGCGAACTAGCGGGAGTCTACAATGAGCAGTTCTTC,CASSELAGVYNEQFF
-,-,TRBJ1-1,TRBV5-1,TGCGCCAGCAGTGTAGGTCAGCTTAACACTGAAGCTTTCTTT,CASSVGQLNTEAFF
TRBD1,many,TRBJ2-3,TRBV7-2,TGTGCCAGCAGCCGCCCCACAGGGACAGCCGATACGCAGTATTTT,CASSRPTGTADTQYF
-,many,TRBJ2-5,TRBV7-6,TGTGCCAGCAGGGGGCTGGCGGCAGAGACCCAGTACTTC,CASRGLAAETQYF
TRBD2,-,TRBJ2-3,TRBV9,TGTGCCAGCAGCGTAGGGGGCGGGAGCGGCACAGATACGCAGTATTTT,CASSVGGGSGTDTQYF
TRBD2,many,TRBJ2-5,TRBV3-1,TGTGCCAGCAGCCCAAGCGGGAGTTTGGAGACCCAGTACTTC,CASSPSGSLETQYF
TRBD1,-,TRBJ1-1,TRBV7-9,TGTGCCAGCAGCCTACGGGACAGTAGCATGAACACTGAAGCTTTCTTT,CASSLRDSSMNTEAFF
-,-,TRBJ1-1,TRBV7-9,TGTGCCAGCAGCTTAGAGGTGGACGAAGCTTTCTTT,CASSLEVDEAFF
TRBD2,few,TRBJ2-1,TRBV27,TGTGCCAGCAGTTTATCTAGCGGGGCCTACAATGAGCAGTTCTTC,CASSLSSGAYNEQFF
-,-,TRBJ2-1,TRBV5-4,TGTGCCAGCAGCTTGGAATTTGGGCTGGCTAGCAATGAGCAGTTCTTC,CASSLEFGLASNEQFF
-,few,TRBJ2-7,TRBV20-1,TGCAGTGCGTCCTTGTTGGGGCAGTACTTC,CSASLLGQYF
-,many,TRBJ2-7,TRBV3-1,TGTGCCAGTAGCACCGGGGGACAGAGCCGCTACGAGCAGTACTTC,CASSTGGQSRYEQYF
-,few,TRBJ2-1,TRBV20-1,TGCAGTGCTAGGCTGGAGGCCTCCTACAATGAGCAGTTCTTC,CSARLEASYNEQFF
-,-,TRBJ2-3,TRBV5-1,TGCGCCAGCAGCTTAAGACTTACAGATACGCAGTATTTT,CASSLRLTDTQYF
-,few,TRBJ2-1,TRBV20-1,TGCAGTGCTAGAGATAATCGGAATTGGGGCGCTACCTCCAATGAGCAGTTCTTC,CSARDNRNWGATSNEQFF
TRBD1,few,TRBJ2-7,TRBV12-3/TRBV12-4,TGTGTCAGCAGTTTAGGGGGCTTGGCCTACGAGCAGTACTTC,CVSSLGGLAYEQYF
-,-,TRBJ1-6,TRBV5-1,TGCGCCAGCAGCATAACAGCCGACTATAATTCACCCCTCCACTTT,CASSITADYNSPLHF
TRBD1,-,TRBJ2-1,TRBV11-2,TGTGCCAGCAGCTCGGGACAGGGGTTGAGGGATGAGCAGTTCTTC,CASSSGQGLRDEQFF
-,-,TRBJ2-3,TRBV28,TGTGCCAGCAGTTTGCTCGCGAGCACAGATACGCAGTATTTT,CASSLLASTDTQYF
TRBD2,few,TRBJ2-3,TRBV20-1,TGCAGTGCTCCCTACGGAAGCGGGGCGCAGGGTACGCAGTATTTT,CSAPYGSGAQGTQYF
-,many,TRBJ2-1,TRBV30,TGTGCCTGGGAAGACAGTGAGCAGTTCTTC,CAWEDSEQFF
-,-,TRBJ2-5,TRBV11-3,TGTGCCAGCAGCCCACGGAGGGGAGAGACCCAGTACTTC,CASSPRRGETQYF
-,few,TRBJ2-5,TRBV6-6,TGTGCCAGTAATGAGGGGGGTCGCCAAGAGACCCAGTACTTC,CASNEGGRQETQYF
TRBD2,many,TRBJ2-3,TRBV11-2,TGTGCCAGCAGTTTGGCGGGAGCAGATACGCAGTATTTT,CASSLAGADTQYF
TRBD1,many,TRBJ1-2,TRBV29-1,TGCAGCGTTGCCCGGGACAGGGCTAGTGGCTACACCTTC,CSVARDRASGYTF
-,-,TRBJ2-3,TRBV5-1,TGCGCCAGCAGCTTGGGTAGCTCGGAGAAAGCGCAGTATTTT,CASSLGSSEKAQYF
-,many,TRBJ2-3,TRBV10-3,TGTGCCATCAGTGCGGGCAGTGCCACAGATACGCAGTATTTT,CAISAGSATDTQYF
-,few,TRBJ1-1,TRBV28,TGTGCCAGCAGGCGTTACACTGAAGCTTTCTTT,CASRRYTEAFF
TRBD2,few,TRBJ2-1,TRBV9,TGTGCCAGCAGCGTAGGTCTTAGGTCTAGCGGGGTATCCTACAATGAGCAGTTCTTC,CASSVGLRSSGVSYNEQFF
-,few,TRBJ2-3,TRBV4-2,TGTGCCAGCAGCCAAGATGGGACGCTTCCCACAGATACGCAGTATTTT,CASSQDGTLPTDTQYF
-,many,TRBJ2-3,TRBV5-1,TGCGCCAGCAGCTATCGGACTAGCACAGATACGCAGTATTTT,CASSYRTSTDTQYF
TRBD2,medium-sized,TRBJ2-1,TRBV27,TGTGCCAGCAGTTTAATTGCTAGCGGGAGTTCTGATGAGCAGTTCTTC,CASSLIASGSSDEQFF
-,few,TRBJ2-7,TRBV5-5,TGTGCCAGCAGCCTTGGCCAAACAGCCTACGAGCAGTACTTC,CASSLGQTAYEQYF
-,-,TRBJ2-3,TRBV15,TGTGCCACCAGCGTCGGATATTCAGATACGCAGTATTTT,CATSVGYSDTQYF